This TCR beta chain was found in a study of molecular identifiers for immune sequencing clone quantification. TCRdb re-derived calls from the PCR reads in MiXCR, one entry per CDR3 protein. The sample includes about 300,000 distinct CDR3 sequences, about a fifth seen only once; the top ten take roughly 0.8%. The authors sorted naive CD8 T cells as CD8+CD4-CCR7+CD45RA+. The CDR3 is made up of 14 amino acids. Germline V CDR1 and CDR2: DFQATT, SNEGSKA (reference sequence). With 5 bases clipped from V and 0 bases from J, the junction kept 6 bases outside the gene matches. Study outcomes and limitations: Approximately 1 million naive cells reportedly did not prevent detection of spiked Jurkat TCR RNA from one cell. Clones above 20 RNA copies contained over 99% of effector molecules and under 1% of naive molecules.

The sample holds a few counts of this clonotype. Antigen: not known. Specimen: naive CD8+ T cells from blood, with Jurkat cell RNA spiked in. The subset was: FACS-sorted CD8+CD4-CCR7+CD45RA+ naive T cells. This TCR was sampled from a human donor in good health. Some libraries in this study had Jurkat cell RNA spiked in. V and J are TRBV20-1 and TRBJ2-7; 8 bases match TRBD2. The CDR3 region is CSAAPGLDSYEQYF. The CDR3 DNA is TGCAGTGCTGCCCCGGGACTAGACTCCTACGAGCAGTACTTC.